This T cell receptor (beta chain) derives from a study of cytomegalovirus exposure and HLA in healthy donors. Background on the study: The study placed 80% to 90% of its roughly 400 genotyped donors in the Caucasian-associated ancestry cluster. Study-wide findings and caveats: HLA alleles were associated with some 17,000 TCR beta sequences in a later analysis at 0.05 false discovery rate. Solely CMV serostatus was available to characterize immune exposure.

Primers for the PCR totalled 60 Vbeta and 13 Jbeta. Profiled with immunoSEQ multiplex PCR; TCRdb holds only in-frame clones, not every one. In the table there are 95,000 to 100,000 clones, about 80% of which are singletons. Details on this clone: Its antigen is still unknown.

Trimming left V 3 bases short and J 6 bases short, with 8 bases between. Germline CDR1 SEHNR, CDR2 FQNEAQ (reference sequence). This CDR3 comprises 12 residues. The gene calls are TRBV7-9 and TRBJ1-2; D is ambiguous. Sequencing input: PBMCs. The receptor comes from a man aged 35-49 years in good health and CMV-seronegative. CDR3 residues: CASSFSLNGYTF. The CDR3 coding sequence is TGTGCCAGCAGCTTCTCGTTAAATGGCTACACCTTC.